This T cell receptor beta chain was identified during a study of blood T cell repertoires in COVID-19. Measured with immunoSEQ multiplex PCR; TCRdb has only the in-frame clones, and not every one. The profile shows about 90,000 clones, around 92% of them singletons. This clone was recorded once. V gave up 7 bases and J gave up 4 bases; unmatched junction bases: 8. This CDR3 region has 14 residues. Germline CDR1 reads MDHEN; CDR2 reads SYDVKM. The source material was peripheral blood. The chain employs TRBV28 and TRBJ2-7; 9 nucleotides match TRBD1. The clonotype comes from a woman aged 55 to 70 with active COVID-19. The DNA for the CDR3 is TGTGCCAGCACCCTGGGGACAGGGCGGTACGAGCAGTACTTC. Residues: CASTLGTGRYEQYF. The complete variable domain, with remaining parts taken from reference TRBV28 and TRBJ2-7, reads DVKVTQSSRYLVKRTGEKVFLECVQDMDHENMFWYRQDPGLGLRLIYFSYDVKMKEKGDIPEGYSVSREKKERFSLILESASTNQTSMYLCASTLGTGRYEQYFGPGTRLTVT.